This T cell receptor beta chain was captured in a study of T cells expressing NK-cell markers. The CDR3 has 15 amino acids. Germline assignment: CDR1 SGHKS and CDR2 YYEKEE (reference sequence). From its re-call of the 5' RACE reads, TCRdb lists each CDR3 protein once, without DNA. Its clone listing holds under 200,000 distinct CDR3 sequences. This chain links TRBV5-5 with TRBJ1-4. The receptor was derived from a woman aged 18-70 years in good health. Material: blood T cells: a sorted CD56 or NKG2C T cell subset, CD4+ or CD8+ T cells, or bulk PBMC T cells (not recorded which). The chain's CDR3 is CASSSTGTFYEKLFF.